Below are 28 T cell receptor beta chains sequenced from a single sample in a study of T cells in Graves' hyperthyroidism and ophthalmopathy. Regions amplified from RNA transcripts were the TCR beta CDR3 regions. A set of HTBI primers served as the primers for a first-round RT-PCR of the TCR CDR3. One entry per CDR3 protein, called by TCRdb with MiXCR from the multiplex PCR reads. Of fewer than 750,000 distinct CDR3 sequences listed, more than 12% are singletons. The sequenced sample consisted of blood. The receptors come from a woman aged 45-60 years with Graves' ophthalmopathy.

This clonotype showed up many times. The chain combines TRBV7-2 with TRBJ2-1, with TRBD2 identical over 8 bases. Germline V gives CDR1 SGHTA, CDR2 FQGNSA. V lost 9 bases and J lost 1; bases outside the gene matches: 8. The CDR3 sequence is 15 residues long. The CDR3 DNA reads as TGTGCCAGTCAACAGCGGGAGACGTCCTACAATGAGCAGTTCTTC. This sequence encodes CASQQRETSYNEQFF.

At least ten counts were recorded for this clonotype. This sequence joins TRBV28 and TRBJ2-3; 10 bases agree with TRBD1. V lost 5 bases and J lost 4; bases outside the gene matches: 6. The CDR3 runs 15 residues. Germline V gene lookup returns CDR1 MDHEN and CDR2 SYDVKM. CDR3 in amino acids: CASSTSGQGADTQYF. The DNA for the CDR3 is TGTGCCAGCAGTACCTCCGGACAGGGGGCAGATACGCAGTATTTT.

This clonotype was seen repeatedly, ten times or more. This CDR3 is CASSLGTGGDQPQHF. For the CDR3, the DNA is TGCGCCAGCAGCCTCGGGACAGGGGGCGATCAGCCCCAGCATTTT. The chain links TRBV5-1 to TRBJ1-5; 12 bases line up with TRBD1. Trimming at V came to 4 bases and at J to 5 bases, leaving 4 bases not matched to a gene. The CDR3 covers 15 residues. Per the germline V gene, CDR1 is SGHRS and CDR2 is YFSETQ.

This chain links TRBV24-1 with TRBJ2-1; TRBD1 matches 7 bases. J gave up 0 bases and V 4 bases, and 5 bases lay outside the gene matches. The CDR3 runs 16 residues. CDR1 is KGHDR and CDR2 is SFDVKD in the germline V gene. CDR3 region: CATSDPTGSSYNEQFF. For the CDR3, the DNA is TGTGCCACCAGTGACCCGACAGGGAGCTCCTACAATGAGCAGTTCTTC.

There are many counts of this clonotype. V and J are TRBV27 and TRBJ2-2; D may be TRBD2 (5 bases). Germline assignment: CDR1 MNHEY and CDR2 SMNVEV (reference sequence). Trimming took 5 bases from V and 1 from J, leaving 17 bases between them. This CDR3 is built from 17 residues. The CDR3 here is CASSLALRYRNTGELFF. The CDR3, as DNA: TGTGCCAGCAGTCTAGCCCTCAGGTACCGGAACACCGGGGAGCTGTTTTTT.

V usage is TRBV5-1 and J usage is TRBJ2-3; the match to TRBD1 covers 9 bases. CDR3 length: 15 amino acids. The V gene end was trimmed by 4 bases and the J gene end by 2 bases; junction bases not matched to a gene: 5. Germline V gives CDR1 SGHRS, CDR2 YFSETQ. The DNA for the CDR3 is TGCGCCAGCAGCATAGGGACAGGGTCCACAGATACGCAGTATTTT. This encodes CASSIGTGSTDTQYF.

In the case of this clonotype: One base away lies a much larger clone, so this may be a sequencing read error. The rearrangement uses TRBV9 and TRBJ2-2; D is undetermined. Germline V gene data show CDR1 as SGDLS and CDR2 as YYNGEE. This CDR3 has 13 amino acids. CDR3 bases: TGTGCCAGCAACGTAATAGGGTCCGGGGAGCTGTTTTTT. Protein: CASNVIGSGELFF.

The chain links TRBV20-1 to TRBJ2-1; 11 nucleotides match TRBD2. The CDR3 loop spans 15 amino acids. CDR1 is DFQATT, CDR2 SNEGSKA, per germline (reference sequence). The V gene end was trimmed by 6 bases and the J gene end by 6 bases; junction bases not matched to a gene: 10. In nucleotides, the CDR3 is TGCAGTGCCTCACCGGGACTAGCGGTCTCCAATGAGCAGTTCTTC. Protein product: CSASPGLAVSNEQFF.

In this sample, this clonotype turned up a few times. J is TRBJ2-7 and V is TRBV12-3 or TRBV12-4; 12 bases agree with TRBD2. The CDR3 is 15 amino acids. The J segment lost 4 bases and the V segment lost 4 bases, leaving 5 bases of the junction unmatched. The CDR3 nucleotides are TGTGCCAGCAGTTCGACTAGCGGGAGTGGGTACGAGCAGTACTTC. This translates into CASSSTSGSGYEQYF.

This clonotype was detected many times. The chain has TRBV11-2 and TRBJ2-7; 10 positions match TRBD2. J lost 0 bases, V lost 6 bases, and 5 bases had no gene match. The CDR3 contains 15 residues. Germline assignment: CDR1 SGHAT and CDR2 FQNNGV. This chain's CDR3 is CASRVAGGLSYEQYF. CDR3 DNA: TGTGCCAGCAGAGTAGCGGGAGGCCTCTCCTACGAGCAGTACTTC.

This clonotype was recorded at least ten times. This chain joins TRBV28 and TRBJ2-7; a possible D gene is TRBD2 (5 bases). Germline-derived CDR1 and CDR2 are MDHEN and SYDVKM. With 6 bases removed from V and 3 bases from J, the gap between germline ends came to 18 bases. The CDR3 is made up of 15 amino acids. CDR3 coding DNA: TGTGCCAGCAGCCATCTAGCTCAACGGAACTACGAGCAGTACTTC. Translation gives CASSHLAQRNYEQYF.

This clonotype was detected many times. The chain uses TRBV2 and TRBJ1-1; D call uncertain. The CDR3 covers 13 residues. CDR1 SNHLY and CDR2 FYNNEI come from the germline V gene. Trimming took 4 bases from V and 4 from J, leaving 10 bases between them. CDR3 bases: TGTGCCAGCAGTGGGTTCGGGAGCACTGAAGCTTTCTTT. Translating gives CASSGFGSTEAFF.

With regard to this clonotype: This could be a read error, since a much larger clone is one nucleotide away. The rearrangement joins TRBV4-3 to TRBJ2-2; D is unclear. CDR3 length: 12 amino acids. Germline lookup yields CDR1 LGHNA and CDR2 YSLEER. CDR3 DNA sequence: TGCGCCAGCAGCCAAGATGAGACGGAGCTGGTTTTT. Protein product: CASSQDETELVF.

The chain recombines TRBV7-2 with TRBJ2-2; 9 bases agree with TRBD2. Germline V gene lookup returns CDR1 SGHTA and CDR2 FQGNSA. With 2 bases clipped from V and 5 bases from J, the junction kept 9 bases outside the gene matches. The CDR3 runs 17 residues. The CDR3 region is CASSLHGREGGTGELFF. The CDR3 DNA is TGTGCCAGCAGCTTACACGGGCGGGAGGGTGGTACCGGGGAGCTGTTTTTT.

This clonotype showed up many times. This chain links TRBV20-1 with TRBJ2-1; a weak D match, TRBD2 (5 bases). The ends were cut back, 3 bases at V and 3 bases at J, with 12 bases in the middle. The CDR3 totals 14 residues. From germline, CDR1 is DFQATT and CDR2 SNEGSKA (reference sequence). CDR3 sequence (DNA): TGCAGTGCTAGTGGTGCGAGGGACTACAATGAGCAGTTCTTC. Its translation: CSASGARDYNEQFF.

This clonotype was seen many times. The chain combines TRBV28 with TRBJ2-3; a weak D match, TRBD1 (5 bases). Per germline, CDR1 MDHEN and CDR2 SYDVKM. CDR3 length equals 14 residues. The V end lost 6 bases, the J end lost 5 bases, and 15 bases lay between the germline ends. CDR3 residues: CASSFPTGVDTQYF. In DNA, the CDR3 is TGTGCCAGCAGCTTTCCAACAGGAGTAGATACGCAGTATTTT.

The chain employs TRBV5-1 and TRBJ2-7; a weak D match, TRBD1 (5 bases). The CDR3 is 14 residues long. Trimming stripped 6 bases from V and 5 bases from J, with 18 bases between. The germline gives CDR1 SGHRS, CDR2 YFSETQ. For the CDR3, the DNA is TGCGCCAGCACCATAGGACGGCAGGGTGACGAGCAGTACTTC. Translated, it gives CASTIGRQGDEQYF.

The rearrangement joins TRBV3-1 to TRBJ2-1, with 9 bases aligning to TRBD2. Germline assignment: CDR1 LGHDT and CDR2 YNNKEL (reference sequence). This CDR3 region has 16 residues. Trimming removed 1 base from V and 3 bases from J; junction bases left unmatched: 4. Here the CDR3 DNA reads TGTGCCAGCAGCCAAGGGGGGACTAGCCGCTACAATGAGCAGTTCTTC. This encodes CASSQGGTSRYNEQFF.

This clonotype was seen many times. The gene calls are TRBV7-2 and TRBJ1-2; 8 positions match TRBD1. The CDR3 runs 14 residues. The germline gives CDR1 SGHTA, CDR2 FQGNSA. V dropped 4 bases and J dropped 2; count of bases not matched to a gene: 3. DNA of the CDR3: TGTGCCAGCAGCTCTGGGACAGGCAACTATGGCTACACCTTC. Its translation: CASSSGTGNYGYTF.

This clonotype was seen at least ten times. The chain carries TRBV6-5 and TRBJ2-7; D may be TRBD1 (8 bases). Trimming removed 4 bases at V and 5 bases at J, with 21 bases between. The CDR3 runs to 16 residues. Per germline, CDR1 MNHEY and CDR2 SVGAGI. The CDR3 bases are TGTGCCAGCAGTTCCACCTCACAGGGGGGGGGCCACGAGCAGTACTTC. Translation gives CASSSTSQGGGHEQYF.

The genes are TRBV18 and TRBJ2-7, with unresolved D. CDR3 size: 13 residues. Trimming took off 0 bases at V and 4 bases at J, with 7 bases between the two ends. Germline assignment: CDR1 KGHSH and CDR2 LQKENI. The CDR3 loop reads CASSPPNGYEQYF. The CDR3 DNA reads TGTGCCAGCTCACCACCGAATGGATACGAGCAGTACTTC. The full variable domain, with the rest looked up from reference TRBV18 and TRBJ2-7, is NAGVMQNPRHLVRRRGQEARLRCSPMKGHSHVYWYRQLPEEGLKFMVYLQKENIIDESGMPKERFSAEFPKEGPSILRIQQVVRGDSAAYFCASSPPNGYEQYFGPGTRLTVT.

The V call is TRBV15, the J call TRBJ2-1; tentative D call: TRBD2 (7 bases). This CDR3 has 19 amino acids. V was clipped by 3 bases and J by 2 bases, with 23 bases between them. Germline V CDR1 and CDR2: LNHNV, YYDKDF (reference sequence). The CDR3 DNA sequence: TGTGCCACCAGCAGCAGGGAGGGGGATTTTACGGGAGCCTACAATGAGCAGTTCTTC. Protein product: CATSSREGDFTGAYNEQFF.

This sequence joins TRBV19 and TRBJ2-5, with a possible D match to TRBD2 (6 bases). The germline CDR1 and CDR2 sequences are LNHDA and SQIVND (reference sequence). The CDR3 totals 14 residues. V was shortened by 3 bases and J by 2 bases, with 10 bases between the two germline ends. Here the CDR3 reads CASSIGGVQETQYF. The CDR3 nucleotides are TGTGCCAGTAGTATCGGCGGGGTACAAGAGACCCAGTACTTC. Supplemented by reference TRBV19 and TRBJ2-5, the full variable domain reads DGGITQSPKYLFRKEGQNVTLSCEQNLNHDAMYWYRQDPGQGLRLIYYSQIVNDFQKGDIAEGYSVSREKKESFPLTVTSAQKNPTAFYLCASSIGGVQETQYFGPGTRLLVL.

Only a few counts were recorded for this clonotype. This chain connects TRBV27 to TRBJ1-2; D uncertain. The V end lost 8 bases, the J end lost 8 bases, and 15 bases lay between the germline ends. CDR1 and CDR2 from the germline V gene are MNHEY and SMNVEV (reference sequence). The CDR3 extends over 12 amino acids. CDR3 DNA sequence: TGTGCCAGCCATTCCGGGTTGGAGGGCTACACCTTC. Translating it yields CASHSGLEGYTF.

This clonotype has ten or more counts. CDR3 DNA sequence: TGTGCCAGCAGCCAAGAATGGAGCGAAAACTATGGCTACACCTTC. It codes for CASSQEWSENYGYTF. V is TRBV3-1 and J is TRBJ1-2; no reliable D call. CDR1 is LGHDT and CDR2 is YNNKEL in the germline V gene (reference sequence). CDR3 length: 15 amino acids. Between the trimmed V and J ends, which lost 0 bases and 2 bases, there was a span of 10 bases.

The sample holds many counts of this clonotype. V and J are TRBV9 and TRBJ2-2; 11 bases are shared with TRBD1. The CDR3 loop spans 16 amino acids. Germline loops: CDR1 SGDLS, CDR2 YYNGEE. V shed 3 bases, J shed 7 bases, and the junction held 8 bases outside the gene matches. CDR3 coding DNA: TGTGCCAGCAGCGAGGACAGGGGGCTGAATCACGGGGAGCTGTTTTTT. It is translated as CASSEDRGLNHGELFF.

Turning to this clonotype: Given a much more abundant clone one base away, this may be a read error. Here the CDR3 reads CASSARLAGLWGIGDEQFF. The CDR3, as DNA: TGTGCCAGCAGTGCCCGACTAGCGGGACTATGGGGTATTGGTGATGAGCAGTTCTTC. The chain has TRBV6-2 or TRBV6-3 and TRBJ2-1, with 11 positions matching TRBD2. The CDR3 contains 19 residues. Germline assignment: CDR1 MNHEY and CDR2 SVGEGT. V lost 5 bases to trimming and J lost 8 bases; unmatched junction nucleotides: 20.

This clonotype was seen ten or more times. The V call is TRBV5-1, the J call TRBJ2-3, with 10 bases fitting TRBD2. Germline CDR1 is SGHRS and CDR2 is YFSETQ. The CDR3 is 15 residues long. Unmatched junction bases numbered 5, after V lost 2 bases and J lost 5 bases. CDR3 in amino acids: CASSFLAGAVDTQYF. CDR3 sequence (DNA): TGCGCCAGCAGCTTTCTAGCGGGAGCGGTAGATACGCAGTATTTT.